A selection of T cell receptor beta chains follows, all from one sample in a study of cytomegalovirus exposure and HLA in healthy donors. Produced via immunoSEQ multiplex PCR; TCRdb's table is partial and in-frame only. The sample consists of 210,000 or so clones, more than 70% of them appearing once. The material sequenced was PBMCs. The receptors were gathered from a human donor in good health. Each CDR3 is given with its conserved first and last residue.

CSVEEEGAFYEQYF,TRBJ2-7,TRBV29-1
CASSLDSGSDEQYF,TRBJ2-7,TRBV11-2
CASSRTVSGNTIYF,TRBJ1-3,TRBV2
CASSLDSVYEQYF,TRBJ2-7,TRBV7-9
CASRLGEGSNTIYF,TRBJ1-3,TRBV12-2
CATRNRGDYGYTF,TRBJ1-2,TRBV27
CASSTRGLAVNNEQFF,TRBJ2-1,TRBV28
CAWSFKSYEQYF,TRBJ2-7,TRBV30
CSAGTGLTQYF,TRBJ2-5,TRBV20-1
CASSLGGELINEQFF,TRBJ2-1,TRBV13
CASSPAGQGMGEQFF,TRBJ2-1,TRBV4-3
CAWSGLAVADEQYF,TRBJ2-7,TRBV30
CSAGGLREQYF,TRBJ2-7,TRBV20-1
CASKGVFAEAFF,TRBJ1-1,TRBV2
CASSLERTKQYF,TRBJ2-7,TRBV5-1
CASSSSESGGNEQFF,TRBJ2-1,TRBV28
CASSVESDLGAQHF,TRBJ1-5,TRBV9
CASGIDSFTGELFF,TRBJ2-2,TRBV10-1
CASSLTSGALDTQYF,TRBJ2-3,TRBV5-1
CASSHPPRGTTEQYF,TRBJ2-7,TRBV4-1
CASSSSRGSDTQYF,TRBJ2-3,TRBV7-3
CASSLGPGTRTSYEQYF,TRBJ2-7,TRBV5-1
CASWASGIYEQFF,TRBJ2-1,TRBV21-1
CASSKQSYEQYF,TRBJ2-7,TRBV5-3
CSPLGGHNEQFF,TRBJ2-1,TRBV29-1
CASSPGASGRMEQYF,TRBJ2-7,TRBV28
CASSLRVAGGDTQYF,TRBJ2-3,TRBV7-2
CAISGSSGGSSYEQYF,TRBJ2-7,TRBV10-3
CASSHFLRDRVKLGYTF,TRBJ1-2,TRBV4-2
CSVGLAGRGSYNEQFF,TRBJ2-1,TRBV29-1
CASSFGRSPPDTQYF,TRBJ2-3,TRBV7-7
CAWSVVGTASYEQYF,-,TRBV30
CASSSGTSGRAGEQYF,TRBJ2-7,TRBV5-4
CARSWRVAAGGELFF,TRBJ2-2,TRBV5-3
CASRRRMGTGKGTREKLFF,TRBJ1-4,TRBV19
CASSLKVWQGVGQYF,TRBJ2-5,TRBV5-6
CASSSWTQETQYF,TRBJ2-5,TRBV28
CASSTGQLYEQYF,TRBJ2-7,TRBV5-1
CASSQVGERAPYEQYF,TRBJ2-7,TRBV4-1
CASSPDRGEQYF,TRBJ2-7,TRBV18
CASSSGQGIGGYTF,TRBJ1-2,TRBV2
CASSPRTSGSFGGELFF,TRBJ2-2,TRBV7-2
CASSAWGETYEQYF,TRBJ2-7,TRBV5-4
CASAIPGPTNEQFF,TRBJ2-1,TRBV27
CASSDPQGGQETQYF,TRBJ2-5,TRBV2